Listed here are 29 T cell receptor beta chains from one sample, sequenced in a study of blood T cell repertoires in COVID-19. Profiling relied on immunoSEQ multiplex PCR, and the TCRdb table lists in-frame clones only, not all of them. The sample shows some 240,000 clones, approximately 86% of them seen only once. Source material: PBMCs or T cells enriched from blood (not recorded which). These receptors were obtained from a woman aged 40 to 50 with acute COVID-19.

The chain carries TRBV7-3 and TRBJ2-3, with D possibly matching TRBD1 (5 bases). V shed 4 bases and J shed 1 base, with 12 bases lying between them. Germline CDR1 and CDR2: SGHTA and FQGTGA. The CDR3 loop spans 15 amino acids. This chain's CDR3 is CASSSTVSRTDTQYF. The DNA for the CDR3 is TGTGCCAGCAGCTCGACAGTTTCCCGCACAGATACGCAGTATTTT.

This chain joins TRBV3-1 (or the pseudogene TRBV3-2) and TRBJ1-4; 7 bases line up with TRBD1. Germline assignment: CDR1 LGHDT and CDR2 YNNKEL (reference sequence). J was trimmed by 4 bases and V by 0 bases; bases with no gene match: 8. The CDR3 contains 17 residues. The chain's CDR3 is CASSQDFGTASNEKLFF. CDR3 coding DNA: TGTGCCAGCAGCCAAGATTTCGGGACAGCTAGTAATGAAAAACTGTTTTTT.

The rearrangement uses TRBV19 and TRBJ1-1; D is possibly TRBD1 (5 bases). V lost 6 bases, J lost 2 bases, and 13 bases lay in between. Per germline, CDR1 LNHDA and CDR2 SQIVND (reference sequence). The CDR3 sequence is 14 residues long. This CDR3 is CASSRTYGNTEAFF. CDR3 bases: TGTGCCAGTAGCCGGACATACGGTAACACTGAAGCTTTCTTT.

The chain links TRBV14 to TRBJ2-2; TRBD2 aligns across 13 bases. V trimming: 4 bases; J trimming: 6 bases; junction bases outside the gene matches: 5. The CDR3 contains 16 residues. Germline V gene lookup returns CDR1 SGHDN and CDR2 FVKESK. The CDR3 protein is CASSRTGLAGPGELFF. For the CDR3, the DNA is TGTGCCAGCAGCCGTACGGGACTAGCGGGGCCCGGGGAGCTGTTTTTT.

The chain couples TRBV6-5 to TRBJ2-7; the match to TRBD1 covers 9 bases. Germline trimming cut 5 bases from V and 7 bases from J; bases unmatched to any gene: 12. CDR1 is MNHEY, CDR2 SVGAGI, per germline. The CDR3 extends over 15 amino acids. DNA for the CDR3: TGTGCCAGCAGTCTATGGGACAGGGCATATGATGAGCAGTACTTC. Translation gives CASSLWDRAYDEQYF.

The CDR3 DNA reads TGTGCCAGCAGTTTAAAACCCGTAGGGACTAGTGCCTACGAGCAGTACTTC. Translating gives CASSLKPVGTSAYEQYF. This chain links TRBV27 with TRBJ2-7, with TRBD2 matching over 8 bases. This CDR3 has 17 residues. Germline CDR1 is MNHEY and CDR2 is SMNVEV (reference sequence). The trim removed 2 bases at V and 2 bases at J, leaving 11 bases unmatched.

This clone has only one observation. V and J are TRBV5-1 and TRBJ2-5, with D possibly matching TRBD2 (6 bases). Germline V lookup: CDR1 SGHRS, CDR2 YFSETQ. The CDR3 loop spans 15 amino acids. The germline V and J ends were trimmed by 0 bases and 2 bases, with 11 bases remaining between them. The CDR3 nucleotides are TGCGCCAGCAGCTTGGGGTTGGGGACTCAAGAGACCCAGTACTTC. Its translation: CASSLGLGTQETQYF.

The chain joins TRBV2 to TRBJ1-4; D is uncertain. This CDR3 spans 12 amino acids. CDR1 is SNHLY, CDR2 FYNNEI, per germline. V was shortened by 5 bases and J by 8 bases, with 9 bases between the two germline ends. CDR3 nucleotide sequence: TGTGCCAGCAGTATCGTCCCCGAAAAACTGTTTTTT. Translated, it gives CASSIVPEKLFF.

The chain combines TRBV11-2 with TRBJ1-6; 8 bases map to TRBD1. V shed 5 bases, J shed 0 bases, and the junction held 6 bases outside the gene matches. The CDR3 sequence is 17 residues long. Germline CDR1 SGHAT, CDR2 FQNNGV. The CDR3 reads CASSAGDRSSYNSPLHF. The CDR3 DNA follows: TGTGCCAGCAGCGCCGGGGACAGGAGCTCCTATAATTCACCCCTCCACTTT. Using reference TRBV11-2 and TRBJ1-6 for the parts outside the CDR3, the full variable domain is EAGVAQSPRYKIIEKRQSVAFWCNPISGHATLYWYQQILGQGPKLLIQFQNNGVVDDSQLPKDRFSAERLKGVDSTLKIQPAKLEDSAVYLCASSAGDRSSYNSPLHFGNGTRLTVT.

The chain has TRBV11-2 and TRBJ2-7, with D tentatively TRBD2 (6 bases). The CDR3 totals 13 residues. The germline V gene has CDR1 SGHAT and CDR2 FQNNGV. V was cut by 6 bases and J by 6 bases, with 15 bases left in between. CDR3 sequence (DNA): TGTGCCAGCAGGACAACCCAGGGAGGCGAGCAGTACTTC. Protein product: CASRTTQGGEQYF.

J is TRBJ1-3 and V is TRBV9; possible D gene TRBD1, 6 bases. The CDR3 runs 14 residues. V was pared by 4 bases and J by 3 bases, with 11 bases between. Germline V gives CDR1 SGDLS, CDR2 YYNGEE. The CDR3 loop is CASSSAGVGNTIYF. CDR3 nucleotide sequence: TGTGCCAGCAGCAGTGCAGGGGTTGGAAACACCATATATTTT. The full variable domain, with the rest looked up from reference TRBV9 and TRBJ1-3, is DSGVTQTPKHLITATGQRVTLRCSPRSGDLSVYWYQQSLDQGLQFLIQYYNGEERAKGNILERFSAQQFPDLHSELNLSSLELGDSALYFCASSSAGVGNTIYFGEGSWLTVV.

The gene calls are TRBV3-1 (or the pseudogene TRBV3-2) and TRBJ2-1; 11 bases agree with TRBD2. The V segment lost 1 base and the J segment 7 bases; nucleotides outside the gene matches: 6. Germline V gives CDR1 LGHDT, CDR2 YNNKEL (reference sequence). This CDR3 is 16 amino acids long. The CDR3 protein is CASSQVGLAGGNEQFF. The CDR3 DNA follows: TGTGCCAGCAGCCAAGTCGGGCTAGCGGGAGGTAATGAGCAGTTCTTC.

This clone was seen a single time. The chain recombines TRBV2 with TRBJ1-6; 9 nucleotides agree with TRBD1. The J segment lost 6 bases and the V segment lost 6 bases, leaving 3 bases of the junction unmatched. The germline CDR1 and CDR2 sequences are SNHLY and FYNNEI. The CDR3 consists of 14 residues. DNA for the CDR3: TGTGCCAGCAGAGACAGGGGGGGTAATTCACCCCTCCACTTT. The encoded protein is CASRDRGGNSPLHF.

The J gene is TRBJ2-7, the V gene TRBV3-1 (or the pseudogene TRBV3-2), with D possibly matching TRBD2 (5 bases). V dropped 4 bases and J dropped 3 bases, with 13 bases sitting between them. The CDR3 sequence is 14 residues long. Germline CDR1 reads LGHDT; CDR2 reads YNNKEL (reference sequence). As DNA, the CDR3 is TGTGCCAGCAGCCGAGGAGACGGACTCTACGAGCAGTACTTC. It specifies CASSRGDGLYEQYF.

J is TRBJ2-3 and V is TRBV24-1; 7 bases align to TRBD2. CDR3 length: 16 amino acids. After removal of 3 bases from V and 2 bases from J, the junction contained 7 bases not matched to a gene. From germline, CDR1 is KGHDR and CDR2 SFDVKD. The CDR3 coding sequence is TGTGCCACCAGTGATCCGAGCGGGACCCACACAGATACGCAGTATTTT. It translates to CATSDPSGTHTDTQYF.

The chain carries TRBV7-9 and TRBJ2-7; D is ambiguous. Germline V CDR1 and CDR2: SEHNR, FQNEAQ (reference sequence). This CDR3 region has 13 residues. With 5 bases removed from V and 5 bases from J, the gap between germline ends came to 13 bases. In DNA form, the CDR3 reads TGTGCCAGCAGCCCCGGCGGATCTGACGAGCAGTACTTC. Protein sequence: CASSPGGSDEQYF.

The V call is TRBV11-3, the J call TRBJ2-1; possible D gene TRBD2, 6 bases. From germline, CDR1 is SGHNT and CDR2 YENEEA. The CDR3 runs 15 residues. V dropped 5 bases and J dropped 5 bases, with 16 bases sitting between them. CDR3 bases: TGTGCCAGCAGCCCCCCGGGGGACTGGGACAATGAGCAGTTCTTC. This sequence encodes CASSPPGDWDNEQFF.

The DNA of the CDR3 is TGTGCCAGCAGCGTAGCCGGGACAGATTATGGCTACACCTTC. It yields the protein CASSVAGTDYGYTF. The rearrangement uses TRBV9 and TRBJ1-2; TRBD1 matches at 7 bases. Germline V CDR1 and CDR2: SGDLS, YYNGEE. This CDR3 has 14 residues. The V segment lost 0 bases and the J segment 5 bases; nucleotides outside the gene matches: 4.

The chain employs TRBV6-5 and TRBJ1-2, with D perhaps TRBD1 (5 bases). This CDR3 has 14 amino acids. CDR1 and CDR2 (germline): MNHEY, SVGAGI. Deletions cut 2 bases from V and 4 bases from J, with 11 bases between. CDR3 residues: CASSYIRDSYGYTF. The CDR3 DNA follows: TGTGCCAGCAGTTACATCAGGGACTCCTATGGCTACACCTTC.

The chain couples TRBV3-1 (or the pseudogene TRBV3-2) to TRBJ1-6; D not resolved. The CDR3 spans 16 residues. CDR1 is LGHDT, CDR2 YNNKEL, per germline (reference sequence). Trimming shortened V by 0 bases and J by 10 bases, and 16 bases separated the two germline ends. The CDR3 DNA is TGTGCCAGCAGCCAAGATCCGGCCGTGCCCGGGTCACCCCTCCACTTT. Amino acid sequence: CASSQDPAVPGSPLHF.

This clone appeared a few times. This chain connects TRBV5-5 to TRBJ2-7; 10 bases line up with TRBD2. With 5 bases clipped from V and 4 bases from J, the junction kept 9 bases outside the gene matches. The CDR3 length is 15 residues. In germline, CDR1 is SGHKS, CDR2 YYEKEE (reference sequence). CDR3 residues: CASSLGTSEIYEQYF. CDR3 sequence (DNA): TGTGCCAGCAGTCTCGGGACTAGCGAAATTTACGAGCAGTACTTC.

By its share, this clone is medium-sized (0.01 to 0.1%). The genes are TRBV4-1 and TRBJ2-2; perhaps TRBD1 as D (7 bases). CDR3 length: 18 residues. Trimming took off 0 bases at V and 0 bases at J, with 14 bases between the two ends. The germline gives CDR1 MGHRA, CDR2 YSYEKL. The CDR3, as DNA: TGCGCCAGCAGCCAAGATGCGGGACAGTTTTCGAACACCGGGGAGCTGTTTTTT. Protein product: CASSQDAGQFSNTGELFF.

The chain employs TRBV10-3 and TRBJ1-2, with D unclear. CDR1 is ENHRY, CDR2 SYGVKD, per germline. The germline V and J ends were trimmed by 0 bases and 5 bases, with 13 bases remaining between them. There are 15 residues in the CDR3. The CDR3 region is CAISESISVSYGYTF. In DNA, the CDR3 is TGTGCCATCAGTGAGTCGATTTCAGTATCATATGGCTACACCTTC.

The chain is built from TRBV20-1 and TRBJ2-1; 7 positions agree with TRBD1. Germline lookup yields CDR1 DFQATT and CDR2 SNEGSKA (reference sequence). V dropped 3 bases and J dropped 9; count of bases not matched to a gene: 5. The CDR3 has 12 residues. CDR3 loop: CSASDRVREQFF. CDR3 bases: TGCAGTGCTAGTGACAGGGTTCGTGAGCAGTTCTTC.

The rearrangement joins TRBV27 to TRBJ2-6; 10 bases are a match to TRBD1. Germline CDR1 MNHEY, CDR2 SMNVEV (reference sequence). The ends lost 5 bases at V and 0 bases at J; junction bases unmatched: 4. CDR3 length equals 17 residues. CDR3 DNA: TGTGCCAGCAGTGCGGACAGGGGGGTCTCTGGGGCCAACGTCCTGACTTTC. Encoded protein: CASSADRGVSGANVLTF. The full variable domain, completed using reference TRBV27 and TRBJ2-6, is EAQVTQNPRYLITVTGKKLTVTCSQNMNHEYMSWYRQDPGLGLRQIYYSMNVEVTDKGDVPEGYKVSRKEKRNFPLILESPSPNQTSLYFCASSADRGVSGANVLTFGAGSRLTVL.

V usage is TRBV28 and J usage is TRBJ1-4; D might be TRBD1 (6 bases). CDR3 length: 15 residues. Per the germline V gene, CDR1 is MDHEN and CDR2 is SYDVKM. V was pared by 2 bases and J by 7 bases, with 14 bases between. DNA of the CDR3: TGTGCCAGCAGTTTAGGGCAGGGGTTGGGTGAAAAACTGTTTTTT. This sequence encodes CASSLGQGLGEKLFF.

This sequence joins TRBV3-1 (or the pseudogene TRBV3-2) and TRBJ2-2; D possibly corresponds to TRBD2 (6 bases). This CDR3 comprises 18 residues. V was clipped by 0 bases and J by 3 bases, with 17 bases between them. Germline V gives CDR1 LGHDT, CDR2 YNNKEL (reference sequence). The DNA for the CDR3 is TGTGCCAGCAGCCAAGAATTAGAGTCGGGGGAACACACCGGGGAGCTGTTTTTT. This gives the protein CASSQELESGEHTGELFF.

The V gene is TRBV29-1, the J gene TRBJ1-2; a possible D gene is TRBD1 (6 bases). Germline CDR1 reads SQVTM; CDR2 reads ANQGSEA. Deletions cut 6 bases from V and 2 bases from J, with 13 bases between. This CDR3 contains 13 residues. The CDR3 is CSVQGGANYGYTF. The CDR3 region has the DNA TGCAGCGTGCAAGGGGGGGCGAACTATGGCTACACCTTC. Supplemented by reference TRBV29-1 and TRBJ1-2, the full variable domain reads SAVISQKPSRDICQRGTSLTIQCQVDSQVTMMFWYRQQPGQSLTLIATANQGSEATYESGFVIDKFPISRPNLTFSTLTVSNMSPEDSSIYLCSVQGGANYGYTFGSGTRLTVV.

This clone has just a few counts. CDR3 in DNA: TGTGCCAGCAGCCAAGTATTGAACACCGGGGAGCTGTTTTTT. It encodes CASSQVLNTGELFF. V is TRBV4-2 and J is TRBJ2-2; D is ambiguous. Trimming left V 1 base short and J 1 base short, with 4 bases between. Looked up from germline, CDR1 is LGHNA and CDR2 is YNFKEQ. This CDR3 is 14 amino acids long.